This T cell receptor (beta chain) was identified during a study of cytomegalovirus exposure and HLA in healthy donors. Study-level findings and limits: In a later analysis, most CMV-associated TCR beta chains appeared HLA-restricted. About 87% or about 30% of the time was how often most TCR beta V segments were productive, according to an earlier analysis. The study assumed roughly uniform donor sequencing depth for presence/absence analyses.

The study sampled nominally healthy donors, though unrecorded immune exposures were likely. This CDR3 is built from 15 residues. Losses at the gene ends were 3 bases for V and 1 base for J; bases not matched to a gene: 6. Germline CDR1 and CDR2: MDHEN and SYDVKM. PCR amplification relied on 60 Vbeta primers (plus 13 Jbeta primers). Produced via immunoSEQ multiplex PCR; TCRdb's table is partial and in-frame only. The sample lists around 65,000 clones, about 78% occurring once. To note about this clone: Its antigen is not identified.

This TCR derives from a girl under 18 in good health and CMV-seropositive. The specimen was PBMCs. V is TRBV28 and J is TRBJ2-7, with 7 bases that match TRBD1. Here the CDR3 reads CASSFGDSRSYEQYF. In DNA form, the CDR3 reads TGTGCCAGCAGTTTTGGGGACAGCAGGTCCTACGAGCAGTACTTC.